This T cell receptor beta chain was captured in a study of memory CD4+ T cells and cytomegalovirus serostatus. This CDR3 spans 13 amino acids. Germline assignment: CDR1 SQVTM and CDR2 ANQGSEA. The V end was cut by 5 bases, the J end by 0 bases, with 9 bases between. Single viable CD3+CD4+CD8-CD45RO+ cells were sorted as the memory CD4+ T cells. Generated by immunoSEQ multiplex PCR, the TCRdb table keeps only in-frame clones and is missing some. This table holds 40,000 to 55,000 clones, more than 70% found once. Sequenced sample: memory CD4+ T cells from blood. The source is an adult in good health and CMV-seropositive. This chain links TRBV29-1 with TRBJ2-3; no clear D. CDR3 protein: CSVFATSTDTQYF. Here the CDR3 DNA reads TGCAGCGTTTTCGCTACTAGCACAGATACGCAGTATTTT.